The rows below give T cell receptor beta chains drawn from one sample of a study of regulatory T cells in long-lasting Graves disease. Via MiXCR, TCRdb re-called the multiplex PCR reads, giving one row per CDR3 protein. The top ten clones hold around 37% of a sample with about 310,000 distinct CDR3 sequences, about 20% of them seen once. Sequenced here: peripheral blood mononuclear cells (PBMCs), sampled at new diagnosis, from a patient treated with antithyroid drugs. These receptors came from a female donor with Graves disease. Both conserved end residues are part of each CDR3. A D gene is named only where the DNA matches it firmly. Size tells how often a clone was seen (once, few, many) or the class of an expanded clone, and some rows leave it out.

v_call	clone_size	j_call	d_call	cdr3_nt	cdr3_aa
TRBV28	many	TRBJ2-7	.	TGTGCCAGCAGTTCTCTCAATACCTACGAGCAGTACTTC	CASSSLNTYEQYF
TRBV6-1	few	TRBJ1-2	TRBD1	TGTGCCAGCAGTGAAGGGGGTGAGGGGGCATATGGCTACACCTTC	CASSEGGEGAYGYTF
TRBV9	few	TRBJ2-5	.	TGTGCCAGCAGCGTAGAGGGGGGGGGGTCCGAAGAGACCCAGTACTTC	CASSVEGGGSEETQYF
TRBV18	few	TRBJ1-1	.	TGTGCCAGCTCACCAGGGCTATTGAACACTGAAGCTTTCTTT	CASSPGLLNTEAFF
TRBV6-1	many	TRBJ1-2	TRBD1	TGTGCCAGCAGAAGGGGACAGGGGCCCTATGGCTACACCTTC	CASRRGQGPYGYTF
TRBV29-1	few	TRBJ2-1	.	TGCAGCCTGGGGGGTCCTAAGCGGGCGGACAATGAGCAGTTCTTC	CSLGGPKRADNEQFF
TRBV6-1	.	TRBJ1-2	.	TGTGCCAGCAGTGAATTCCCAGGGGAAGGCTACACCTTC	CASSEFPGEGYTF
TRBV12-3/TRBV12-4	.	TRBJ1-1	TRBD1	TGTGCCAGCAGTCTGACCGGGACAGGGTACACTGAAGCTTTCTTT	CASSLTGTGYTEAFF
TRBV11-2	many	TRBJ2-1	TRBD1	TGTGCCAGCAGCTTAGGGACAGGGGGGACGAATTACAATGAGCAGTTCTTC	CASSLGTGGTNYNEQFF
TRBV4-2	many	TRBJ1-6	.	TGTGCCAGCAGCCAGGACAGTGGAAATTCACCCCTCCACTTT	CASSQDSGNSPLHF
TRBV28	many	TRBJ1-6	TRBD1	TGTGCCAGCAGTTTGACAGGGGTTTATAATTCACCCCTCCACTTT	CASSLTGVYNSPLHF
TRBV5-1	many	TRBJ1-1	TRBD1	TGCGCCAGCAGCTTAGGACAGGGGGTTTCTTCTGAAGCTTTCTTT	CASSLGQGVSSEAFF
TRBV2	many	TRBJ2-1	.	TGTGCCAGCAGGTGGCGGGGCGGGGACAATGAGCAGTTCTTC	CASRWRGGDNEQFF
TRBV9	few	TRBJ2-1	TRBD2	TGTGCCAGCAGCCTCTCCGGGACTAGTGTCAATGAGCAGTTCTTC	CASSLSGTSVNEQFF
TRBV12-3/TRBV12-4	.	TRBJ2-5	TRBD1	TGTGCCAGCAGTTTAGGGACAGGGAAGAGAGAGACCCAGTACTTC	CASSLGTGKRETQYF
TRBV7-3	many	TRBJ2-3	.	TGTGCCAGCAGACCGGGAGTACGCACAGATACGCAGTATTTT	CASRPGVRTDTQYF
TRBV30	many	TRBJ1-6	.	TGTGCCTGGGGCAGAAGCAGTTCACCCCTCCACTTT	CAWGRSSSPLHF
TRBV24-1	many	TRBJ1-5	.	TGTGCCACGTCCGGGGGCGAGGGCAATCAGCCCCAGCATTTT	CATSGGEGNQPQHF
TRBV10-3	many	TRBJ2-2	TRBD2	TGTGCCACGGGACTAGCGGGACCCACCGGGGAGCTGTTTTTT	CATGLAGPTGELFF
TRBV12-3/TRBV12-4	many	TRBJ2-5	.	TGTGCCAGCCAAGACTATTCACAAGAGACCCAGTACTTC	CASQDYSQETQYF
TRBV5-1	.	TRBJ2-1	.	TGCGCCAGCAGCGGGGGGTCAACGGTCCCCCAGCAGTTCTTC	CASSGGSTVPQQFF
TRBV2	many	TRBJ2-3	TRBD2	TGTGCCAGCAGTAGCGGGAGGGCCCGTAGTCAAAATACGCAGTATTTT	CASSSGRARSQNTQYF
TRBV7-9	many	TRBJ2-1	TRBD2	TGTGCCAGCAGCTTAGGAACTAGCGGGAGATATAATGAGCAGTTCTTC	CASSLGTSGRYNEQFF
TRBV6-5	many	TRBJ2-1	.	TGTGCCAGCAGTTATTCAATCTTTAAGCAGTTCTTC	CASSYSIFKQFF
TRBV19	.	TRBJ2-7	.	TGTGCCAGTAGTACTTCCCAAGACAGGCTCCACGAGCAGTACTTC	CASSTSQDRLHEQYF
TRBV5-1	.	TRBJ1-5	TRBD1	TGCGCCAGCAGCCCGGGGGCTCCGGGACAGGGGGTCTTGGTGAGTAATCAGCCCCAGCATTTT	CASSPGAPGQGVLVSNQPQHF
TRBV19	many	TRBJ1-4	TRBD1	TGTGCCAGTAGTTCAGGGGGGATAGCTAATGAAAAACTGTTTTTT	CASSSGGIANEKLFF
TRBV19	many	TRBJ2-7	.	TGTGCCAGTAGTATAGATGATGGAGAGACAGCAAACGAGCAGTACTTC	CASSIDDGETANEQYF
TRBV20-1	many	TRBJ2-3	TRBD2	TGCAGTGCTAGACCGGGACTAATCACAGATACGCAGTATTTT	CSARPGLITDTQYF
TRBV6-2/TRBV6-3	few	TRBJ2-2	TRBD1	TGTGCCAGCAGCTCACAGGGGGACACCGGGGAGCTGTTTTTT	CASSSQGDTGELFF
TRBV7-2	once	TRBJ1-2	TRBD1	TGTGCCAGCAGTTGGGGGACAGGGAATAGCTATGGCTACACCTTC	CASSWGTGNSYGYTF
TRBV7-8	few	TRBJ2-3	TRBD2	TGTGCCAGCAGCTCCTCCGGGGCTAGCGGGACTAGCACAGATACGCAGTATTTT	CASSSSGASGTSTDTQYF
TRBV20-1	many	TRBJ2-1	TRBD2	TGCAGTGCTAGAGCGAAGACTAGCGTAGACTACAATGAGCAGTTCTTC	CSARAKTSVDYNEQFF
TRBV20-1	few	TRBJ1-2	.	TGCAGTGCTAGGGGCTCTTCTAACTATGGCTACACCTTC	CSARGSSNYGYTF
TRBV19	few	TRBJ2-3	.	TGTGCCAACGGGATGGCTGAAGGGATCCCAGATACGCAGTATTTT	CANGMAEGIPDTQYF
TRBV6-1	many	TRBJ1-2	.	TGTGCCAGCATGAACCCGACAGTCCGGTCTGATGGCTACACCTTC	CASMNPTVRSDGYTF